This T cell receptor (beta chain) was sequenced for a study of blood T cell repertoires in COVID-19. Across the study: COVID-19 samples, acute and convalescent, were from the United States, Italy and Spain. T cells, B-cell-depleted T cells, or PBMCs supplied cDNA or gDNA.

Germline CDR1 is LGHNT and CDR2 is FRNRAP. V dropped 4 bases and J dropped 1 base, with 13 bases sitting between them. This CDR3 has 15 amino acids. For this clone: The identical CDR3 is also encoded by other nucleotide sequences in the sample.

In the study's own analysis: How many nucleated cells were present was estimated from reference gene primer amplification. Assay: immunoSEQ multiplex PCR; the TCRdb copy retains only in-frame clones and omits some. For V, J and clone size, that table is used; D and trimming come from the DNA. Here the sample spans under 200,000 clones, about four fifths being singletons. Material: peripheral blood. The chain has TRBV12-5 and TRBJ2-5; possibly TRBD1 for D (6 bases). The TCR sequence derives from a man in his 60s with acute or convalescent COVID-19. CDR3 in DNA: TGTGCTAGTGGTTCCCTGACAGGATTCCAAGAGACCCAGTACTTC. It encodes CASGSLTGFQETQYF.